Here is one TCR beta chain with its context. This clonotype showed up many times. What this receptor recognizes is not known. Per-base qualities were not stored, and no clone one base away is much larger. Library prep was done by 5' RACE. The sequencer was a NextSeq 500. The TCR library protocol attached unique molecular identifiers to individual cDNA molecules to correct for sequencing error and PCR bias. Sequencing covered both TCR alpha and beta chains, and within each sample the abundances of alpha and beta sequences were tightly co-correlated. In the source study's methods: Decombinator V4 was used to annotate the V gene, J gene and CDR3 of the TCR sequences. TCRs were defined as expanded if a significant change between any two time points was detected under a Poisson model with p below 0.0001. TCR abundances were normalised to the total number of TCRs sequenced in each sample and reported as counts per million. TRAV1-2 paired with TRAJ12, TRAJ20 or TRAJ33 defined MAIT TCRs, while TRAV10 paired with TRAJ18 defined iNKT TCRs. VDJdb, accessed 1 November 2021, was searched for CMV, EBV and SARS-CoV-2 annotated TCRs, with TCRs annotated for multiple antigens excluded. In-frame beta chains were kept once TCRdb had trimmed the public reads at Q25 with fastp and called clones with MiXCR. One record per CDR3 amino acid sequence lists the most common genes and DNA. The V and J calls here are based on TCRdb, not the publication. This sample has over 60,000 distinct CDR3 sequences in its table, and roughly a tenth of those were observed once. The top ten clonotypes cover 5.9% of the sample.

V loses 8 bases, J loses 4 bases, and the germline ends lie 15 bases apart. The CDR3 sequence holds 14 residues, the cysteine and phenylalanine included. The DNA shown is the 42-base CDR3, in frame from base 1. Set within a cohort of healthcare workers in London, UK, this nested case-control study involved weekly PCR testing of nasopharyngeal swabs along with blood sampling. Between 23 and 31 March 2020, the week of the UK lockdown, healthcare workers were enrolled and then followed up weekly for as long as 16 weeks. This sample is part of a study of early T cells in non-severe SARS-CoV-2 infection (dated by TCRdb to 2020 to 2022). Context from the whole study: Because TCR sequencing was done on bulk RNA from unsorted whole blood, the alpha and beta chains could not be paired.

General conclusions and limits of the study: VDJdb matching was skewed toward anti-spike CD8 responses and likely underestimated virus-specific expansions by missing private and CD4 specificities.

Sequenced input: whole blood. The sequence derives from an adult who was a healthcare worker with PCR-confirmed SARS-CoV-2 infection or an uninfected control (not recorded which). The rearranged segments are TRBV12-3 or TRBV12-4 and TRBJ2-1; no D gene can be assigned with confidence. The nucleotide sequence is TGTGCCAGCGGATCGGGTTTCGGGTACAATGAGCAGTTCTTC. Its coded protein is CASGSGFGYNEQFF.